This entry features one T cell receptor beta chain sequence. The method was immunoSEQ multiplex PCR; TCRdb's version includes in-frame clones alone and lacks a portion of them. The repertoire holds approximately 94,000 clones, with about 90% as singletons. The sample originates from a study of control samples from healthy donors and cancer patients. Germline V lookup: CDR1 ENHRY, CDR2 SYGVKD. V gave up 4 bases and J gave up 0 bases; unmatched junction bases: 7. This CDR3 is 16 amino acids long. V is TRBV10-3 and J is TRBJ1-1, with 8 bases lining up with TRBD1. The receptor was derived from a woman aged 50 to 60 in good health. What was sequenced was blood. CDR3 region: CAISGKDRAVNTEAFF. Written as DNA, the CDR3 is TGTGCCATCAGTGGGAAGGACAGGGCGGTGAACACTGAAGCTTTCTTT.